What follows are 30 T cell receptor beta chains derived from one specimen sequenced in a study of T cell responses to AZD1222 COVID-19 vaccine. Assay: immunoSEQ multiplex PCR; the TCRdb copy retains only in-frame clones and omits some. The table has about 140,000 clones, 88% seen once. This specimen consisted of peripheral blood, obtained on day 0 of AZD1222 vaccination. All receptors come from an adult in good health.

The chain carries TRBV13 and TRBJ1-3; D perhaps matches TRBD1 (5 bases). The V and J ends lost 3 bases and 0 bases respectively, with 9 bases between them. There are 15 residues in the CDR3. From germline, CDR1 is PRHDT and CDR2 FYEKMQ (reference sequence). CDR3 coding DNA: TGTGCCAGCAGCTTTCAGGGTTTCTCTGGAAACACCATATATTTT. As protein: CASSFQGFSGNTIYF. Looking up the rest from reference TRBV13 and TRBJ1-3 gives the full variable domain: AAGVIQSPRHLIKEKRETATLKCYPIPRHDTVYWYQQGPGQDPQFLISFYEKMQSDKGSIPDRFSAQQFSDYHSELNMSSLELGDSALYFCASSFQGFSGNTIYFGEGSWLTVV.

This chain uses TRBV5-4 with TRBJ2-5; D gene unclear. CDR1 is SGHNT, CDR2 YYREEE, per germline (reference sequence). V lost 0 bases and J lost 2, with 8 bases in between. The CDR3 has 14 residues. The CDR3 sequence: CASSLGSRQETQYF. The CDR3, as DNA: TGTGCCAGCAGCTTGGGGTCGAGGCAAGAGACCCAGTACTTC.

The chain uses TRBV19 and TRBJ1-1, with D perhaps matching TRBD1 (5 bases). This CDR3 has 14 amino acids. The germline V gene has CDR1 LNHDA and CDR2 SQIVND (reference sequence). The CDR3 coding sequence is TGTGCGAGTGAGCCGGGACGGATGAACACTGAAGCTTTCTTT. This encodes CASEPGRMNTEAFF.

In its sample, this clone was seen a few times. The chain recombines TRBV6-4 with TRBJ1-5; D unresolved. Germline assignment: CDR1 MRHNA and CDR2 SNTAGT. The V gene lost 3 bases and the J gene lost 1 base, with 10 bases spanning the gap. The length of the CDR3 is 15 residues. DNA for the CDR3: TGTGCCAGCAGTGAGGAGGGTGGAAGCAATCAGCCCCAGCATTTT. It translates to CASSEEGGSNQPQHF.

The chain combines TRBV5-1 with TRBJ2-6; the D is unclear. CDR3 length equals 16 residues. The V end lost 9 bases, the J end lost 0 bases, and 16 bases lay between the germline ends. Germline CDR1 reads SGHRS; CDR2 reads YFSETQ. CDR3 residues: CATLPGISSGANVLTF. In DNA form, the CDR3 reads TGCGCCACCCTCCCGGGTATCTCCTCTGGGGCCAACGTCCTGACTTTC.

CDR3 sequence reads: CAKDRARIPTNEKLFF. The CDR3 nucleotides are TGTGCCAAAGATCGGGCGAGGATTCCAACTAATGAAAAACTGTTTTTT. This chain connects TRBV7-3 to TRBJ1-4; D not resolved. The V and J ends lost 10 bases and 0 bases respectively, with 18 bases between them. The CDR3 is made up of 16 amino acids. Germline V lookup: CDR1 SGHTA, CDR2 FQGTGA.

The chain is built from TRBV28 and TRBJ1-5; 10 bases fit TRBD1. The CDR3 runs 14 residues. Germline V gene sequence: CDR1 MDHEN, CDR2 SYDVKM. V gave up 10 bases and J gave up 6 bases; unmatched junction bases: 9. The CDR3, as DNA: TGTGCCACTTCGACCGGGACAGGGGCTCAGCCCCAGCATTTT. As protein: CATSTGTGAQPQHF.

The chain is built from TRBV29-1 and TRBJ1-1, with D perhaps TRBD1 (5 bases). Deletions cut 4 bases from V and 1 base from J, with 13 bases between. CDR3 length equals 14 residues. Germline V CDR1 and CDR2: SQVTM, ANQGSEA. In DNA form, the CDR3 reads TGCAGCGTTGTTCGGACAACAGCGAACACTGAAGCTTTCTTT. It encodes CSVVRTTANTEAFF.

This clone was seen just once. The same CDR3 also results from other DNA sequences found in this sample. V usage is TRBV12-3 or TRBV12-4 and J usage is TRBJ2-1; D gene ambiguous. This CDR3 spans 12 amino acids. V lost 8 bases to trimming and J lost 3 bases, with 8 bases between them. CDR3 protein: CASGRGYNEQFF. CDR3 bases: TGTGCCAGCGGGCGAGGCTACAATGAGCAGTTCTTC.

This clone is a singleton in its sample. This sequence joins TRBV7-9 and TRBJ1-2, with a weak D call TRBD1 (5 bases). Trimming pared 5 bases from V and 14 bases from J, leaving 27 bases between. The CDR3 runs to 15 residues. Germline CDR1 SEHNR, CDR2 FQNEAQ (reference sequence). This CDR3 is CASSRTRQPLSPWTF. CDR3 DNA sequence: TGTGCCAGCAGCCGAACCCGACAGCCGCTATCCCCCTGGACCTTC.

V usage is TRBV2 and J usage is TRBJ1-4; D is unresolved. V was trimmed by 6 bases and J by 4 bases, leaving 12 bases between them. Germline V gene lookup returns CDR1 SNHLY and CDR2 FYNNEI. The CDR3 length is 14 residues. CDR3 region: CASRPDNLNEKLFF. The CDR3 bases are TGTGCCAGCAGACCCGACAACCTTAATGAAAAACTGTTTTTT.

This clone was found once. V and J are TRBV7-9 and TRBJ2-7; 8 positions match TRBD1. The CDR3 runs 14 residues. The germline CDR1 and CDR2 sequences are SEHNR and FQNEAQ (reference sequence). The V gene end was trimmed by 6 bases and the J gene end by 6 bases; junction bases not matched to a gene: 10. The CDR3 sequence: CASSTRTGRLEQYF. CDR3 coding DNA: TGTGCCAGCAGTACGAGGACAGGGAGGCTCGAGCAGTACTTC.

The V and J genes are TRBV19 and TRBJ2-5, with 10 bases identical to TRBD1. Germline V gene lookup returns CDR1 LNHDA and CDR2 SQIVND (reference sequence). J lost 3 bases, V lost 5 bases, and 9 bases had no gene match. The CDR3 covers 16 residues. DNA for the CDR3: TGTGCCAGTAGTCTGAAATGGGGACAGGGGAAAGAGACCCAGTACTTC. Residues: CASSLKWGQGKETQYF.

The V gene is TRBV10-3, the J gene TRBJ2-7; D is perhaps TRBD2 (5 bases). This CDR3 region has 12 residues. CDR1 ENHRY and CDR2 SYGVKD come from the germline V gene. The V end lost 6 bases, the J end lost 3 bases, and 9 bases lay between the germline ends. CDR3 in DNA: TGTGCCATCAGAACAGAGGGCTACGAGCAGTACTTC. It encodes CAIRTEGYEQYF.

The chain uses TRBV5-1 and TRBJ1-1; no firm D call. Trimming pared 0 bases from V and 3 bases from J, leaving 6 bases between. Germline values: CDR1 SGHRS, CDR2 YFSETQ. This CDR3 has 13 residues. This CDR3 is CASSLAGDTEAFF. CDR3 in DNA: TGCGCCAGCAGCTTGGCGGGCGACACTGAAGCTTTCTTT.

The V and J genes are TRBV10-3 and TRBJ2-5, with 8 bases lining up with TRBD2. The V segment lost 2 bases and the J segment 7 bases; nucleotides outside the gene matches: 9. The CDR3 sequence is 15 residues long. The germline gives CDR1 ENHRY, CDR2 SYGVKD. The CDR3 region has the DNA TGTGCCATCAGTGAGATAGCGGGAAGTGTCGGGACCCAGTACTTC. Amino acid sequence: CAISEIAGSVGTQYF.

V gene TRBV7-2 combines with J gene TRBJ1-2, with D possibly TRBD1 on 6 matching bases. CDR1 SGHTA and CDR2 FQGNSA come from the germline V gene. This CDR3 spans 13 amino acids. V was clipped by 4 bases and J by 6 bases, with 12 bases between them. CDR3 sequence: CASSSGALDGYTF. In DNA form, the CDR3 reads TGTGCCAGCAGCTCAGGGGCTCTTGATGGCTACACCTTC.

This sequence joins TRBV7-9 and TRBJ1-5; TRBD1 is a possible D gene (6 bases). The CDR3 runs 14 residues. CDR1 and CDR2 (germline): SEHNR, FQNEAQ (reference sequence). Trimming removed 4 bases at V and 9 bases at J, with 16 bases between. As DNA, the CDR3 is TGTGCCAGCAGCTCGGGGAAAGGAGGGGGGCCCCAGCATTTT. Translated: CASSSGKGGGPQHF.

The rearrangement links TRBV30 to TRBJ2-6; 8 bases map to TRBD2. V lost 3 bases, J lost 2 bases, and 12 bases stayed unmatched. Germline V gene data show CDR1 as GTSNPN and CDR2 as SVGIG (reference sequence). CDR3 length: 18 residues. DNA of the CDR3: TGTGCCTGGAGACCCCGCGGGGGGCGAGGGCCTGGGGCCAACGTCCTGACTTTC. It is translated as CAWRPRGGRGPGANVLTF.

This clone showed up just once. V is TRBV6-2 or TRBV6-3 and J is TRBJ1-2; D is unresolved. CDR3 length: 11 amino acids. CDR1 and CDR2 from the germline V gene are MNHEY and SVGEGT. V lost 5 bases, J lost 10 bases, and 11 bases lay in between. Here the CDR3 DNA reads TGTGCCAGCAGTGCCGACATACTCTACACCTTC. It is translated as CASSADILYTF.

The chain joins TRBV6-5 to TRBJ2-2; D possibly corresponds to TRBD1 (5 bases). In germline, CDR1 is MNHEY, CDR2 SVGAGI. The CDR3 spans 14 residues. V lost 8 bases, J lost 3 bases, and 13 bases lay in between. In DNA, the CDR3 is TGTGCCAGCGGGGCAGGATCCTACACCGGGGAGCTGTTTTTT. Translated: CASGAGSYTGELFF.

The CDR3 loop is CASSLVGQGATGYTF. The CDR3 DNA is TGTGCCAGCAGCTTAGTGGGACAGGGGGCTACTGGCTACACCTTC. This chain links TRBV11-2 with TRBJ1-2; 12 positions match TRBD1. V lost 1 base to trimming and J lost 7 bases; unmatched junction nucleotides: 4. The CDR3 totals 15 residues. The germline CDR1 and CDR2 sequences are SGHAT and FQNNGV. The complete variable domain, with remaining parts taken from reference TRBV11-2 and TRBJ1-2, reads EAGVAQSPRYKIIEKRQSVAFWCNPISGHATLYWYQQILGQGPKLLIQFQNNGVVDDSQLPKDRFSAERLKGVDSTLKIQPAKLEDSAVYLCASSLVGQGATGYTFGSGTRLTVV.

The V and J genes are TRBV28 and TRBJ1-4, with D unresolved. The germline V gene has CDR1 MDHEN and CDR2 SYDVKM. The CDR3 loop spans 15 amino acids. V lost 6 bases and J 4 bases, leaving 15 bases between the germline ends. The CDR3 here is CASSPGGPNNEKLFF. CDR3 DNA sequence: TGTGCCAGCAGCCCCGGAGGGCCGAATAATGAAAAACTGTTTTTT. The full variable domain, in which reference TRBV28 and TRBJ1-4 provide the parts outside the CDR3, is DVKVTQSSRYLVKRTGEKVFLECVQDMDHENMFWYRQDPGLGLRLIYFSYDVKMKEKGDIPEGYSVSREKKERFSLILESASTNQTSMYLCASSPGGPNNEKLFFGSGTQLSVL.

The CDR3 DNA reads TGTGCCAGCAGCTTAATAGCCAGGCCCAACTATGGCTACACCTTC. It encodes CASSLIARPNYGYTF. The rearrangement joins TRBV13 to TRBJ1-2; D is unclear. The CDR3 covers 15 residues. Germline V gives CDR1 PRHDT, CDR2 FYEKMQ (reference sequence). V gave up 2 bases and J gave up 2 bases, with 12 bases separating them.

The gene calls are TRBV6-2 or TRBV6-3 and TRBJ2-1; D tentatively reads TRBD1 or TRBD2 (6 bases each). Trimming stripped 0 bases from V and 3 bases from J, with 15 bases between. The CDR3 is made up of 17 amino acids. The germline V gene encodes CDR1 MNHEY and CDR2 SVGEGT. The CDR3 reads CASSYSPGAGNYNEQFF. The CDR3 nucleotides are TGTGCCAGCAGTTACTCCCCGGGGGCGGGGAACTACAATGAGCAGTTCTTC.

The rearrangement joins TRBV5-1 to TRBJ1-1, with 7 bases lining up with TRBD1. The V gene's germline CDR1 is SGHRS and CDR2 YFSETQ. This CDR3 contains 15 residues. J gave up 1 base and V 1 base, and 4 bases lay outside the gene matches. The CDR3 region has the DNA TGCGCCAGCAGCTTGATGACAGGGTGGAACACTGAAGCTTTCTTT. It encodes CASSLMTGWNTEAFF.

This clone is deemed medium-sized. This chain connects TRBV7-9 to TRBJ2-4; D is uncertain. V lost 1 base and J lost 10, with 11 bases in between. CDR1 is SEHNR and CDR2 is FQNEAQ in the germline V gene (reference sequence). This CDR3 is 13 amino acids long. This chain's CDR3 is CASSLEHLRIQYF. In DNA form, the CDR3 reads TGTGCCAGCAGCTTAGAACACCTCAGGATTCAGTACTTC.

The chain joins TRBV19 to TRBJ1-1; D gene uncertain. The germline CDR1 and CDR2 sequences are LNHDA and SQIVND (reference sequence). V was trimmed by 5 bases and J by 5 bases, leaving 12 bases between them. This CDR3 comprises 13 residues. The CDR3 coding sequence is TGTGCCAGTAGTTCGCAGTCTTGGACTGAAGCTTTCTTT. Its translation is CASSSQSWTEAFF.

Here the CDR3 reads CASSSPGEDHQPQHF. DNA for the CDR3: TGTGCCAGTAGTAGCCCGGGAGAGGATCATCAGCCCCAGCATTTT. The chain is built from TRBV19 and TRBJ1-5; unclear D gene. The CDR3 spans 15 residues. V lost 4 bases and J 5 bases, leaving 15 bases between the germline ends. Per germline, CDR1 LNHDA and CDR2 SQIVND (reference sequence).

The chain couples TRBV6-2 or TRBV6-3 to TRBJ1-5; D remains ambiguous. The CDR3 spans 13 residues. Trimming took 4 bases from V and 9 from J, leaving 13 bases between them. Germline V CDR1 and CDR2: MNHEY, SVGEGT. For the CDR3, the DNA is TGTGCCAGCAGTTTTGGGCGTTTGAGGCCCCAGCATTTT. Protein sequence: CASSFGRLRPQHF.